Listed below are T cell receptor beta chains from one sample, sequenced in a study of T cell repertoires in cytomegalovirus infection. Their cognate antigens are unknown. From the reads, TCRdb called clonotypes with MiXCR, one entry per CDR3 protein. In the table there are tens of thousands of distinct CDR3 sequences, 20% to 25% of which are singletons. The sequenced sample was CD8+ T cells from cultured PBMCs, obtained from culture after CMV antigen stimulation. The receptors originated from a human donor in good health (CMV status not recorded). Some clones in this sample may be carry-over from other donors' samples. CDR3s include the opening cysteine and the closing phenylalanine or tryptophan.

V	J	CDR3
TRBV4-2	TRBJ2-5	CASSQEGSQETQYF
TRBV4-1	TRBJ1-2	CASSQDQGAGDGYTF
TRBV7-9	TRBJ1-2	CASSLSRGPNYGYTF
TRBV4-1	TRBJ1-2	CASSHPPGFGDGYTF
TRBV19	TRBJ2-1	CASSIGLNEQFF
TRBV7-2	TRBJ2-2	CASSPSPGGTGELFF
TRBV7-2	TRBJ1-2	CASSLVPSTEDGYTF
TRBV12-3/TRBV12-4	TRBJ1-5	CASSSRGLGDNQPQHF
TRBV7-9	TRBJ2-1	CASSLTAGGPNEQFF
TRBV7-8	TRBJ2-5	CASSLAKGRETQYF
TRBV4-1	TRBJ2-1	CASSQDPSGTYNEQFF
TRBV7-2	TRBJ2-5	CASSSTHRGRQETQYF
TRBV30	TRBJ2-7	CAWSVSGGSYEQYF
TRBV12-3/TRBV12-4	TRBJ2-3	CASLAGAGNTDTQYF
TRBV7-9	TRBJ2-7	CASSLDPTEQYF
TRBV5-8	TRBJ1-6	CASSPTPLHF
TRBV3-1	TRBJ2-7	CASSQLRDQQYF
TRBV28	TRBJ2-7	CASRDKAYEQYF
TRBV7-2	TRBJ1-5	CASSLRRGTDQPQHF
TRBV6-6	TRBJ2-6	CASSADASGANVLTF
TRBV5-5	TRBJ1-1	CASSLRERISFF
TRBV7-2	TRBJ1-4	CASSLAPDRNEKLFF
TRBV7-2	TRBJ2-5	CASSGNRGYEETQYF
TRBV29-1	TRBJ1-2	CSVEDLRTGNYGYTF
TRBV7-9	TRBJ2-4	CASKLAGAKNIQYF
TRBV7-2	TRBJ1-2	CASSSPLGGYTF
TRBV14	TRBJ1-3	CASSPEVISGNTIYF
TRBV6-2/TRBV6-3	TRBJ1-2	CASNIQVSNYGYTF
TRBV28	TRBJ1-1	CASSPGIEAFF
TRBV4-1	TRBJ1-4	CASSQEAGQSPGEKLFF
TRBV2	TRBJ2-1	CASSETGTGLTNEQFF
TRBV7-2	TRBJ1-6	CASSLGRGVYNSPLHF
TRBV7-8	TRBJ1-1	CACWRGNTEAFF
TRBV4-1	TRBJ1-2	CASSQVRTGLNYGYTF
TRBV12-5	TRBJ1-5	CASGLGTGPNQPQHF
TRBV7-9	TRBJ2-7	CASSSGVGSSYEQYF
TRBV7-9	TRBJ1-1	CASSFQDTEAFF
TRBV12-3/TRBV12-4	TRBJ1-1	CASSKQVNTEAFF
TRBV7-2	TRBJ1-1	CASSHRDREAFF
TRBV30	TRBJ2-3	CAWSVPGIAATDTQYF
TRBV12-3/TRBV12-4	TRBJ1-5	CASSQGHLNQPQHF
TRBV11-1	TRBJ1-1	CASSPPTGAQTEAFF
TRBV12-5	TRBJ2-5	CASGPPGLAGRETQYF
TRBV19	TRBJ2-1	CASSISLGTYNEQFF
TRBV7-9	TRBJ1-1	CASRGEGTEAFF
TRBV4-3	TRBJ1-1	CASSQDGTGGAEAFF
TRBV6-5	TRBJ2-7	CASSYGGGSYEQYF
TRBV12-3/TRBV12-4	TRBJ1-5	CASSGTGGYQPQHF
TRBV7-9	TRBJ1-1	CASSSGVGGDRTEAFF
TRBV4-2	TRBJ1-2	CASSQAGQGGVTNYGYTF
TRBV6-2/TRBV6-3	TRBJ2-1	CASSGTSGGENNEQFF
TRBV6-2/TRBV6-3	TRBJ2-2	CASRRQIWNTGELFF
TRBV6-5	TRBJ1-1	CASSYSWQGPSHTEAFF
TRBV10-3	TRBJ1-2	CAISETLLEGADYGYTF
TRBV6-5	TRBJ1-4	CASGTASTNEKLFF
TRBV7-2	TRBJ1-1	CARLRGGLQRSTEAFF
TRBV10-3	TRBJ1-1	CATRINTEAFF
TRBV5-4	TRBJ2-4	CASSDLRDSKNRQYF
TRBV20-1	TRBJ1-6	CSARPIGQGNSPLHF
TRBV4-1	TRBJ1-1	CASSQDAGAGTEAFF